Described below is a single TCR beta chain sequence and its context. The data belong to a study of T cell changes during pregnancy in multiple sclerosis. Profiling relied on immunoSEQ multiplex PCR, and the TCRdb table lists in-frame clones only, not all of them. The data show over 35,000 clones, about nine tenths seen once. The trim removed 3 bases at V and 0 bases at J, leaving 10 bases unmatched. In germline, CDR1 is MNHEY, CDR2 SMNVEV (reference sequence). The CDR3 covers 18 residues. Sequenced material: CD8+ T cells from peripheral blood mononuclear cells, taken in the first trimester of pregnancy. This clonotype was sampled from a female donor with multiple sclerosis, enrolled in a pregnancy study. The rearrangement links TRBV27 to TRBJ2-1; 8 bases line up with TRBD2. As DNA, the CDR3 is TGTGCCAGCAGTTTCAGTACCCTCAGCGGGAGCTCCTACAATGAGCAGTTCTTC. Translating gives CASSFSTLSGSSYNEQFF.